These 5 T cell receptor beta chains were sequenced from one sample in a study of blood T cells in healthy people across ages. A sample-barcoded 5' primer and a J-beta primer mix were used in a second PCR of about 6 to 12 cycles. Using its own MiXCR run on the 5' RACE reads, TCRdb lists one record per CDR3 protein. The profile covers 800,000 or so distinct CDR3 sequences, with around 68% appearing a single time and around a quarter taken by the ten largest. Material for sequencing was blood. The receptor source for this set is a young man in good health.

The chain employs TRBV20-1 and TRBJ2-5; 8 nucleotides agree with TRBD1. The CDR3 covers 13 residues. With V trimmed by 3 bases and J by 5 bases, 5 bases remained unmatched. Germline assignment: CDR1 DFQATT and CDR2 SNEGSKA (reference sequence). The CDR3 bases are TGCAGTGCTAGGACAGGGGCGATTGAGACCCAGTACTTC. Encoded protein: CSARTGAIETQYF.

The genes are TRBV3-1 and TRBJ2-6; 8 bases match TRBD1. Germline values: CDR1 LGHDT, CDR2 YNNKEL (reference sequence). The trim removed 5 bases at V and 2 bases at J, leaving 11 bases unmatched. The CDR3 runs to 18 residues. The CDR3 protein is CASSYGQGDTTGANVLTF. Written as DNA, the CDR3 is TGTGCCAGCAGCTACGGACAGGGCGACACCACTGGGGCCAACGTCCTGACTTTC.

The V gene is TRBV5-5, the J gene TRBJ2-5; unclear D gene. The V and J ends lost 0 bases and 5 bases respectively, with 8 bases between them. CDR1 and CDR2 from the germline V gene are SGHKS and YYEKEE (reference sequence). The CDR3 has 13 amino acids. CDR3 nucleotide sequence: TGTGCCAGCAGCTTGGCCAAGTGGGAGACCCAGTACTTC. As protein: CASSLAKWETQYF.

The CDR3 sequence is CASSVAGYYEQYF. Here the CDR3 DNA reads TGTGCCAGCAGTGTCGCAGGGTACTACGAGCAGTACTTC. The chain combines TRBV27 with TRBJ2-4; D may be TRBD1 (5 bases). The end of the DNA aligns better with TRBJ2-7, so the J call may be wrong. Germline CDR1 is MNHEY and CDR2 is SMNVEV (reference sequence). CDR3 length: 13 residues.

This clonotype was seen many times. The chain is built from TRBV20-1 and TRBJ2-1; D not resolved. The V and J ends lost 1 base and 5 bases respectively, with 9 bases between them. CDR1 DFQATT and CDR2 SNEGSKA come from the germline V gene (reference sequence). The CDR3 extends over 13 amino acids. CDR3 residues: CSARGQVDNEQFF. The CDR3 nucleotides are TGCAGTGCTAGAGGGCAGGTAGACAATGAGCAGTTCTTC.